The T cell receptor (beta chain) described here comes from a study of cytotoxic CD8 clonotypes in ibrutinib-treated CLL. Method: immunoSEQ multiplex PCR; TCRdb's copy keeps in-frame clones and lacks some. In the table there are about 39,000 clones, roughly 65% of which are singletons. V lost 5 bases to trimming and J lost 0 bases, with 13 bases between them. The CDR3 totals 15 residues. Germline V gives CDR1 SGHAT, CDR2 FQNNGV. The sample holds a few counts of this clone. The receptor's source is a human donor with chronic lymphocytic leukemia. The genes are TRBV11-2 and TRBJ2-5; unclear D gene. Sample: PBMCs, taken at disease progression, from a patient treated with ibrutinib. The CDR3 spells CASSHILRHQETQYF. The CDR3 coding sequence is TGTGCCAGCAGCCATATATTAAGACACCAAGAGACCCAGTACTTC.